The sample holds a few counts of the clone carrying this T cell receptor beta chain. As originally analysed: Amplification with reference gene primers provided the estimates of nucleated cell counts. Repertoires were generated with immunoSEQ multiplex PCR, while TCRdb's copy carries only in-frame clones and drops some. That table is the source of V, J and clone size, and D and trimming were worked out from the DNA. The data show 240,000 or so clones, more than 75% seen once. This entry is derived from a study of blood T cell repertoires in COVID-19. About the research overall: Whether acute or convalescent, the COVID-19 samples came from the United States, Italy and Spain. Sources were T cells, B-cell-depleted T cells, or PBMCs; the material itself was cDNA or gDNA.

CDR3 size: 14 residues. V lost 0 bases, J lost 8 bases, and 14 bases lay in between. The germline gives CDR1 SGHDT, CDR2 YYEEEE. J is TRBJ1-2 and V is TRBV5-6; no definite D call. The sequenced sample was peripheral blood. This TCR was recovered from a middle-aged woman who had recovered from COVID-19. The CDR3 here is CASSLAGLIFGYTF. Written as DNA, the CDR3 is TGTGCCAGCAGCTTGGCCGGACTAATCTTCGGCTACACCTTC. The whole variable domain, filled in from reference TRBV5-6 and TRBJ1-2, reads DAGVTQSPTHLIKTRGQQVTLRCSPKSGHDTVSWYQQALGQGPQFIFQYYEEEERQRGNFPDRFSGHQFPNYSSELNVNALLLGDSALYLCASSLAGLIFGYTFGSGTRLTVV.